What follows are 32 T cell receptor beta chains derived from one specimen sequenced in a study of beta chain features in type 1 diabetes. Expressed TCRB transcripts got sequenced, as all isolated RNA was reverse transcribed. The table came from immunoSEQ multiplex PCR; TCRdb's copy has only in-frame clones and leaves some out. The profile shows some 160,000 clones, about 9.1% of them singletons. The material sequenced was central memory CD4+ T cells from blood. These receptors all stem from a woman under 30 in good health.

This clone was observed a few times. This sequence joins TRBV6-6 and TRBJ2-1; weak D call: TRBD2 (6 bases). The V and J ends lost 8 bases and 1 base respectively, with 15 bases between them. The CDR3 totals 15 residues. Germline CDR1 is MNHNY and CDR2 is SVGAGI (reference sequence). CDR3 DNA sequence: TGTGCCAGCCTGAATAGCGGTGGTTCCTACAATGAGCAGTTCTTC. Translated, it gives CASLNSGGSYNEQFF.

J is TRBJ2-1 and V is TRBV4-1; 7 bases map to TRBD2. This CDR3 has 16 amino acids. J gave up 4 bases and V 1 base, and 7 bases lay outside the gene matches. Germline V gene sequence: CDR1 MGHRA, CDR2 YSYEKL. This CDR3 reads CASSQGWRERYNEQFF. CDR3 coding DNA: TGCGCCAGCAGCCAAGGATGGCGGGAGAGATACAATGAGCAGTTCTTC.

As concerns this clone: This CDR3 is also generated by other DNA sequences in the sample. The chain recombines TRBV30 with TRBJ1-1, with 7 positions matching TRBD1. V trimming: 5 bases; J trimming: 0 bases; junction bases outside the gene matches: 3. The CDR3 runs to 13 residues. The germline gives CDR1 GTSNPN, CDR2 SVGIG (reference sequence). The DNA for the CDR3 is TGTGCCTGGGGCGGACAGGTGAACACTGAAGCTTTCTTT. Amino acids: CAWGGQVNTEAFF.

The table lists this clone with a few counts. The chain links TRBV5-4 to TRBJ2-3; the D gene is possibly TRBD2 (5 bases). V was clipped by 3 bases and J by 2 bases, with 10 bases between them. Germline V CDR1 and CDR2: SGHNT, YYREEE (reference sequence). The CDR3 spans 14 residues. CDR3 nucleotides: TGTGCCAGCAGCTCTAGCCGAGACACAGATACGCAGTATTTT. Translating gives CASSSSRDTDTQYF.

This clone was observed a few times. The chain has TRBV30 and TRBJ1-1; D is ambiguous. V was pared by 1 base and J by 5 bases, with 8 bases between. Germline V gene lookup returns CDR1 GTSNPN and CDR2 SVGIG (reference sequence). The CDR3 loop spans 12 amino acids. CDR3 region: CAWSGVRTEAFF. The CDR3 DNA reads as TGTGCCTGGAGTGGAGTGCGTACTGAAGCTTTCTTT. Complete variable domain (other parts from reference TRBV30 and TRBJ1-1): SQTIHQWPATLVQPVGSPLSLECTVEGTSNPNLYWYRQAAGRGLQLLFYSVGIGQISSEVPQNLSASRPQDRQFILSSKKLLLSDSGFYLCAWSGVRTEAFFGQGTRLTVV.

This clone has only a few counts. The rearrangement uses TRBV4-1 and TRBJ2-6, with 9 bases fitting TRBD1. Germline CDR1 reads MGHRA; CDR2 reads YSYEKL. The CDR3 loop spans 18 amino acids. Unmatched junction bases numbered 7, after V lost 4 bases and J lost 0 bases. CDR3 amino acids: CASSPTGGRLSGANVLTF. The DNA for the CDR3 is TGCGCCAGCAGCCCTACAGGGGGCAGACTCTCTGGGGCCAACGTCCTGACTTTC.

This clone has more than one count but fewer than ten. The rearrangement joins TRBV6-6 to TRBJ1-2; D gene unclear. V was cut by 6 bases and J by 2 bases, with 10 bases left in between. This CDR3 contains 13 residues. Per the germline V gene, CDR1 is MNHNY and CDR2 is SVGAGI (reference sequence). This chain's CDR3 is CASSPDSNYGYTF. CDR3 nucleotides: TGTGCCAGCAGCCCCGACTCAAACTATGGCTACACCTTC.

The chain recombines TRBV2 with TRBJ1-5; the D is unclear. V was clipped by 7 bases and J by 2 bases, with 18 bases between them. The CDR3 length is 16 residues. The germline gives CDR1 SNHLY, CDR2 FYNNEI. The CDR3 nucleotides read TGTGCCAGCACAGAGGCGCTTCCGAGGGGCAATCAGCCCCAGCATTTT. Its protein is CASTEALPRGNQPQHF.

This clone has just a few counts. This chain uses TRBV9 with TRBJ1-2; D might be TRBD1 (6 bases). The V end lost 4 bases, the J end lost 2 bases, and 15 bases lay between the germline ends. This CDR3 contains 15 residues. In germline, CDR1 is SGDLS, CDR2 YYNGEE. The CDR3 sequence is CASSSQRTDNYGYTF. The CDR3 nucleotides read TGTGCCAGCAGCTCCCAAAGGACAGACAACTATGGCTACACCTTC.

The chain employs TRBV2 and TRBJ1-1; no definite D call. V dropped 6 bases and J dropped 1 base, with 21 bases sitting between them. Germline assignment: CDR1 SNHLY and CDR2 FYNNEI. The CDR3 contains 17 residues. The CDR3 nucleotides are TGTGCCAGCAGCCTACTCCGGCACCAACAGTCGAACACTGAAGCTTTCTTT. Translated, it gives CASSLLRHQQSNTEAFF.

The CDR3 sequence: CASSAARLSGRGSPLHF. The DNA for the CDR3 is TGTGCCAGCAGCGCAGCCCGGCTGTCGGGGCGGGGTTCACCCCTCCACTTT. The chain recombines TRBV5-6 with TRBJ1-6; D perhaps matches TRBD1 (5 bases). Trimming cost V 4 bases and J 9 bases, with 23 bases left between them. From germline, CDR1 is SGHDT and CDR2 YYEEEE. This CDR3 is 17 amino acids long.

This chain joins TRBV14 and TRBJ2-1, with 8 positions matching TRBD2. Germline loops: CDR1 SGHDN, CDR2 FVKESK. Trimming at V came to 4 bases and at J to 5 bases, leaving 10 bases not matched to a gene. The CDR3 length is 16 residues. This CDR3 is CASSLLAGMANNEQFF. CDR3 in DNA: TGTGCCAGCAGCCTATTAGCGGGGATGGCCAACAATGAGCAGTTCTTC.

DNA of the CDR3: TGTGCCAGCAGAAGGCAGGGGAAAGATGGCTACACCTTC. Its translation is CASRRQGKDGYTF. The V gene is TRBV27, the J gene TRBJ1-2, with D possibly matching TRBD1 (6 bases). V was shortened by 6 bases and J by 6 bases, with 14 bases between the two germline ends. This CDR3 comprises 13 residues. CDR1 is MNHEY and CDR2 is SMNVEV in the germline V gene (reference sequence).

The table lists this clone with a few counts. The chain carries TRBV9 and TRBJ1-1; 7 positions match TRBD1. Germline lookup yields CDR1 SGDLS and CDR2 YYNGEE. The CDR3 spans 13 residues. The J segment lost 5 bases and the V segment lost 3 bases, leaving 4 bases of the junction unmatched. This CDR3 reads CASSAQGDTEAFF. The CDR3 DNA reads TGTGCCAGCAGCGCGCAGGGGGATACTGAAGCTTTCTTT.

A few counts support this clone. The chain combines TRBV4-3 with TRBJ1-2; no clear D gene. Germline V gene data show CDR1 as LGHNA and CDR2 as YSLEER. V was pared by 4 bases and J by 2 bases, with 8 bases between. The CDR3 extends over 13 amino acids. CDR3 DNA: TGCGCCAGCAGCCGTGAACGGAACTATGGCTACACCTTC. This sequence encodes CASSRERNYGYTF.

The J gene is TRBJ1-1, the V gene TRBV15; D possibly corresponds to TRBD1 (5 bases). Germline V gene data show CDR1 as LNHNV and CDR2 as YYDKDF (reference sequence). CDR3 size: 14 residues. Trimming removed 0 bases at V and 11 bases at J, with 16 bases between. CDR3 loop: CATSRDGRGESAFF. The CDR3 region has the DNA TGTGCCACCAGCAGAGATGGGAGGGGAGAAAGTGCTTTCTTT.

The V and J genes are TRBV9 and TRBJ2-3; no firm D call. The CDR3 has 13 residues. V lost 3 bases to trimming and J lost 7 bases, with 12 bases between them. Germline V lookup: CDR1 SGDLS, CDR2 YYNGEE. This CDR3 is CASSAPVANTQYF. The DNA for the CDR3 is TGTGCCAGCAGCGCTCCGGTTGCTAATACGCAGTATTTT.

A few counts support this clone. This chain joins TRBV7-2 and TRBJ2-1; 8 bases are shared with TRBD2. The length of the CDR3 is 15 residues. CDR1 and CDR2 (germline): SGHTA, FQGNSA. J was trimmed by 6 bases and V by 4 bases; bases with no gene match: 8. The CDR3 loop is CASSSSPGGGNEQFF. The CDR3 DNA sequence: TGTGCCAGCAGCTCCTCCCCGGGAGGGGGCAATGAGCAGTTCTTC.

This clone was seen a handful of times. The genes are TRBV21-1 and TRBJ1-1; the DNA was not used to check the table's D call, TRBD1. TRBV21-1 is flagged as a pseudogene. This CDR3 has 16 residues. Written as DNA, the CDR3 is TGTGCCAGCAGCCCTTTTCGACAGGGAAGACACACTGAAGCTTTCTTT. This translates into CASSPFRQGRHTEAFF.

The chain has TRBV2 and TRBJ2-7; weak D call: TRBD2 (6 bases). Germline assignment: CDR1 SNHLY and CDR2 FYNNEI. The length of the CDR3 is 14 residues. The V end lost 5 bases, the J end lost 5 bases, and 16 bases lay between the germline ends. The CDR3 here is CASSLAGRLDEQYF. The CDR3 nucleotides are TGTGCCAGCAGTCTAGCAGGGAGGCTAGACGAGCAGTACTTC.

Details on this clone: Other DNA sequences in the same sample also yield this CDR3. This chain connects TRBV30 to TRBJ2-6; no reliable D call. Germline CDR1 is GTSNPN and CDR2 is SVGIG (reference sequence). CDR3 length: 12 residues. Deletions cut 3 bases from V and 4 bases from J, with 4 bases between. Here the CDR3 DNA reads TGTGCCTGGAGCTCCGGGGCCAACGTCCTGACTTTC. Its translation: CAWSSGANVLTF.

This clone was counted between two and nine times. J is TRBJ2-4 and V is TRBV4-1; 8 bases align to TRBD1. The CDR3 runs to 16 residues. Germline CDR1 MGHRA, CDR2 YSYEKL. The V gene end was trimmed by 1 base and the J gene end by 0 bases; junction bases not matched to a gene: 2. CDR3 DNA sequence: TGCGCCAGCAGCCAAGGACAGGGGCTAGCCAAAAACATTCAGTACTTC. Protein: CASSQGQGLAKNIQYF.

This clone was seen a few times. CDR3 DNA: TGTGCCAGCAGTTACTCGAGGTGGGGAGATCAGCCCCAGCATTTT. Residues: CASSYSRWGDQPQHF. The chain carries TRBV6-6 and TRBJ1-5; D unclear. The ends were cut back, 0 bases at V and 5 bases at J, with 11 bases in the middle. CDR1 MNHNY and CDR2 SVGAGI come from the germline V gene (reference sequence). CDR3 size: 15 residues.

There are a few counts of this clone. The junction departs from germline at one end; a sequencing error may be responsible. The CDR3 DNA sequence: TGTGCCAGCAGGGAAGGTGGAGGGTACACAGATACGCAGTATTTT. It specifies CASREGGGYTDTQYF. The V gene is TRBV2, the J gene TRBJ2-3, with D possibly being TRBD2 (6 bases). This CDR3 is built from 15 residues. Germline loops: CDR1 SNHLY, CDR2 FYNNEI.

The genes are TRBV4-2 and TRBJ2-5; D is undetermined. The V end lost 3 bases, the J end lost 3 bases, and 23 bases lay between the germline ends. This CDR3 is 18 amino acids long. Looked up from germline, CDR1 is LGHNA and CDR2 is YNFKEQ. This chain's CDR3 is CASSQYSTGPPHKETQYF. DNA for the CDR3: TGTGCCAGCAGCCAGTACTCGACTGGCCCCCCTCATAAAGAGACCCAGTACTTC.

This clone was observed a few times. V usage is TRBV7-3 and J usage is TRBJ1-5; 12 positions agree with TRBD1. This CDR3 is built from 19 residues. Germline assignment: CDR1 SGHTA and CDR2 FQGTGA. V trimming: 3 bases; J trimming: 0 bases; junction bases outside the gene matches: 9. Written as DNA, the CDR3 is TGTGCCAGCAGCTTCCGGGACAGGGGGCCGACTAGTAGCAATCAGCCCCAGCATTTT. This gives the protein CASSFRDRGPTSSNQPQHF.

This clone has just a few counts. This chain links TRBV11-2 with TRBJ2-1; TRBD1 might be the D (6 bases). Germline V gives CDR1 SGHAT, CDR2 FQNNGV. Trimming took 2 bases from V and 8 from J, leaving 19 bases between them. The CDR3 has 16 residues. The CDR3 sequence: CASSLRRARGEDEQFF. CDR3 nucleotides: TGTGCCAGCAGCTTAAGGCGCGCCAGGGGTGAGGATGAGCAGTTCTTC.

This clone was detected only a few times. The chain is built from TRBV5-1 and TRBJ1-5; no definite D call. V was shortened by 0 bases and J by 4 bases, with 11 bases between the two germline ends. Germline V CDR1 and CDR2: SGHRS, YFSETQ. The CDR3 runs to 15 residues. As DNA, the CDR3 is TGCGCCAGCAGCTTGGGTTGGGGAGGAAATCAGCCCCAGCATTTT. Protein sequence: CASSLGWGGNQPQHF.

This sequence joins TRBV30 and TRBJ2-1; 8 bases line up with TRBD1. The germline V gene has CDR1 GTSNPN and CDR2 SVGIG (reference sequence). With V trimmed by 1 base and J by 4 bases, 6 bases remained unmatched. The CDR3 runs 15 residues. The CDR3 loop is CAWSAGTGLYNEQFF. The DNA for the CDR3 is TGTGCCTGGAGTGCCGGGACAGGCCTTTACAATGAGCAGTTCTTC.

This clone has only a few counts. CDR3 nucleotides: TGTGCCAGCAGCTCGGGACAGGGACTCTCTGGGGCCAACGTCCTGACTTTC. Protein sequence: CASSSGQGLSGANVLTF. The V and J genes are TRBV7-9 and TRBJ2-6, with 9 bases matching TRBD1. The germline V gene encodes CDR1 SEHNR and CDR2 FQNEAQ (reference sequence). With V trimmed by 4 bases and J by 0 bases, 4 bases remained unmatched. CDR3 size: 17 residues.

In this sample, this clone turned up a few times. The chain has TRBV28 and TRBJ1-1; D possibly corresponds to TRBD1 (5 bases). CDR3 length: 16 amino acids. Germline V gene lookup returns CDR1 MDHEN and CDR2 SYDVKM. Trimming took 4 bases from V and 1 from J, leaving 16 bases between them. DNA of the CDR3: TGTGCCAGCAGTTCCCCGTCGGCAGGGAAGAACACTGAAGCTTTCTTT. Protein: CASSSPSAGKNTEAFF. Using reference TRBV28 and TRBJ1-1 for the parts outside the CDR3, the full variable domain is DVKVTQSSRYLVKRTGEKVFLECVQDMDHENMFWYRQDPGLGLRLIYFSYDVKMKEKGDIPEGYSVSREKKERFSLILESASTNQTSMYLCASSSPSAGKNTEAFFGQGTRLTVV.

The V call is TRBV28, the J call TRBJ1-4; D remains ambiguous. Trimming took 4 bases from V and 0 from J, leaving 9 bases between them. The CDR3 contains 15 residues. CDR1 and CDR2 (germline): MDHEN, SYDVKM. The chain's CDR3 is CASSSTTTTNEKLFF. Here the CDR3 DNA reads TGTGCCAGCAGTTCGACTACGACAACTAATGAAAAACTGTTTTTT.